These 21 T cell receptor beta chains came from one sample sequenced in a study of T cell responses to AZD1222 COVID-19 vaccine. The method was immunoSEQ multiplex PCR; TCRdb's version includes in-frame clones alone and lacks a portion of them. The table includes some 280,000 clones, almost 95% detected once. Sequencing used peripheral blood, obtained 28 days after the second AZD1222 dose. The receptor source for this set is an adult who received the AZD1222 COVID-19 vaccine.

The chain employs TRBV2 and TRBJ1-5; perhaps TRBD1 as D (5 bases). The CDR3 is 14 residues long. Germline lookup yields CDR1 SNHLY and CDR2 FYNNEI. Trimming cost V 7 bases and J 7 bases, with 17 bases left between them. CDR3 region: CASNSEGRGQPQHF. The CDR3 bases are TGTGCCAGCAACTCCGAGGGGAGGGGACAGCCCCAGCATTTT.

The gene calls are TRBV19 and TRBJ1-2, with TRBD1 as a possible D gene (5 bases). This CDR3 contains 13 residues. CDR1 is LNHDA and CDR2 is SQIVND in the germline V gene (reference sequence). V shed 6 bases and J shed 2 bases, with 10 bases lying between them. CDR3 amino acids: CASSSTGNYGYTF. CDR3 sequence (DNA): TGTGCCAGTAGCTCCACAGGCAACTATGGCTACACCTTC.

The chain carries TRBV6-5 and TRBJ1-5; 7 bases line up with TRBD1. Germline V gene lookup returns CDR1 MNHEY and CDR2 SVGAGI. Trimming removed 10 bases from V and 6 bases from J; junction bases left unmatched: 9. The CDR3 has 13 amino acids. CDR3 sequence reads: CATKGGGGQPQHF. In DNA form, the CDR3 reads TGTGCCACCAAGGGAGGGGGCGGTCAGCCCCAGCATTTT.

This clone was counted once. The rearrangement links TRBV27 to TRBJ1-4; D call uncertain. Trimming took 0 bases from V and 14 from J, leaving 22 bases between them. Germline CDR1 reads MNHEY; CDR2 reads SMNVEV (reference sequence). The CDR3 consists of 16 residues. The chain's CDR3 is CASSLSDPIRASRLFF. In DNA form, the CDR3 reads TGTGCCAGCAGTTTATCGGACCCTATAAGGGCAAGTAGGCTGTTTTTT.

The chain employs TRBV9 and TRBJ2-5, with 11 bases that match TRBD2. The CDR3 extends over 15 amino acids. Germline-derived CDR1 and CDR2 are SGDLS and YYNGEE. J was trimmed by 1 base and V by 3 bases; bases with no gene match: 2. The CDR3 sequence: CASSGLAGGQETQYF. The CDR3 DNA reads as TGTGCCAGCAGCGGCCTAGCGGGGGGCCAAGAGACCCAGTACTTC.

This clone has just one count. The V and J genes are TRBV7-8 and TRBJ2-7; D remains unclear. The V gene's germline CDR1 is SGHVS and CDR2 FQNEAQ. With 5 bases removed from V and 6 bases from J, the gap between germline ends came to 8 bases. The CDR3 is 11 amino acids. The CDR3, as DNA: TGTGCCAGCAGCCAAGACTCCGAGCAGTACTTC. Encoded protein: CASSQDSEQYF.

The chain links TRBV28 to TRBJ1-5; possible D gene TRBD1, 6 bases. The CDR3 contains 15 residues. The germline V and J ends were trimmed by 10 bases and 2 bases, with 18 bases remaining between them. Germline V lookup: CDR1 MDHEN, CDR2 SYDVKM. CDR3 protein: CAIEWGATGNQPQHF. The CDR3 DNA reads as TGTGCCATCGAGTGGGGGGCGACGGGCAATCAGCCCCAGCATTTT.

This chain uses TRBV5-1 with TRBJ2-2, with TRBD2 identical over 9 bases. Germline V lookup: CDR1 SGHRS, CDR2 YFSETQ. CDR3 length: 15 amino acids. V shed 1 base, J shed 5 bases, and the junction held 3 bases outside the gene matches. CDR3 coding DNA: TGCGCCAGCAGCTTGATAACTAGCGGGACCGGGGAGCTGTTTTTT. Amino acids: CASSLITSGTGELFF.

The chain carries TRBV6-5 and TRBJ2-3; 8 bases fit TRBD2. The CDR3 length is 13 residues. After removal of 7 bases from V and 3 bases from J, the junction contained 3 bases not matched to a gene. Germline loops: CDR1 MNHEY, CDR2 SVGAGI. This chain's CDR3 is CASNREGTDTQYF. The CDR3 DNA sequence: TGTGCCAGCAACCGGGAGGGAACAGATACGCAGTATTTT.

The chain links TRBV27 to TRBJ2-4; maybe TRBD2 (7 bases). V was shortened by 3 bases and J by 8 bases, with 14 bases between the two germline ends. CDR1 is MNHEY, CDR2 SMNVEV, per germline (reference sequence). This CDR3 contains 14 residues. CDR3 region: CASSLGGGRDIQYF. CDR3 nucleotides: TGTGCCAGCAGTTTGGGAGGGGGAAGAGACATTCAGTACTTC.

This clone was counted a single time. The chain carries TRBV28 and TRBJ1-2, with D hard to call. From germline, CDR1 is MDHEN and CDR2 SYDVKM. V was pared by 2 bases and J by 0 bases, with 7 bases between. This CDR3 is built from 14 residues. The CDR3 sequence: CASSLGQTNYGYTF. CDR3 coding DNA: TGTGCCAGCAGTTTAGGCCAAACTAACTATGGCTACACCTTC.

The DNA for the CDR3 is TGTGCCAGCAGCTTAACAGGGATAACTGAAGCTTTCTTT. This gives the protein CASSLTGITEAFF. V usage is TRBV11-2 and J usage is TRBJ1-1; the D gene is possibly TRBD1 (6 bases). The CDR3 is made up of 13 amino acids. Trimming left V 2 bases short and J 5 bases short, with 9 bases between. Germline CDR1 is SGHAT and CDR2 is FQNNGV.

CDR3 sequence: CASSPRTGSAQETQYF. CDR3 DNA sequence: TGTGCCAGCAGCCCCCGGACAGGGAGTGCCCAAGAGACCCAGTACTTC. The chain recombines TRBV3-1 (or the pseudogene TRBV3-2) with TRBJ2-5, with 8 bases that match TRBD1. Trimming cost V 4 bases and J 1 base; bases outside gene matches: 8. CDR1 LGHDT and CDR2 YNNKEL come from the germline V gene (reference sequence). The CDR3 runs 16 residues.

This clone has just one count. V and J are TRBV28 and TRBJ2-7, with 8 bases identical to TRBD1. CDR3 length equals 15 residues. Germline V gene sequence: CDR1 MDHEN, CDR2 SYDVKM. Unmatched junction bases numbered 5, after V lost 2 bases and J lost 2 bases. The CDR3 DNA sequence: TGTGCCAGCAGTTTAATCGGGGACAGGACCTACGAGCAGTACTTC. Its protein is CASSLIGDRTYEQYF.

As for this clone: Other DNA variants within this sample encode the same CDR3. The CDR3 loop reads CASSPGTSEETQYF. The DNA of the CDR3 is TGCGCCAGCAGCCCCGGGACTAGCGAGGAGACCCAGTACTTC. The chain is built from TRBV5-1 and TRBJ2-5; 10 positions match TRBD2. V shed 4 bases, J shed 5 bases, and the junction held 5 bases outside the gene matches. Germline lookup yields CDR1 SGHRS and CDR2 YFSETQ. The CDR3 has 14 amino acids.

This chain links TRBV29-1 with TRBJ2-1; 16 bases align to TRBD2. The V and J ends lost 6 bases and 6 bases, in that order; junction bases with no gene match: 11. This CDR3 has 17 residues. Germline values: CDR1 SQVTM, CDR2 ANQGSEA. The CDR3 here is CSVGQGTSGRGGNEQFF. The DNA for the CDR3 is TGCAGCGTGGGACAGGGGACTAGCGGGAGGGGTGGCAATGAGCAGTTCTTC.

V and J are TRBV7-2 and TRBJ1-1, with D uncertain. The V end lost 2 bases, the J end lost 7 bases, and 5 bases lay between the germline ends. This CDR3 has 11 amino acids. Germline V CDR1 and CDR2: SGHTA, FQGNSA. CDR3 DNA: TGTGCCAGCAGCTTAAGCCTTGAAGCTTTCTTT. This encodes CASSLSLEAFF.

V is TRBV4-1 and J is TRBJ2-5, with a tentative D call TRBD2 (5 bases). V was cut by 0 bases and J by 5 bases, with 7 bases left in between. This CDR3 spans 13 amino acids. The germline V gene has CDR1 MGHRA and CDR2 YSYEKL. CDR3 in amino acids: CASSQDRGETQYF. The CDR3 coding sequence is TGCGCCAGCAGCCAAGACCGAGGGGAGACCCAGTACTTC.

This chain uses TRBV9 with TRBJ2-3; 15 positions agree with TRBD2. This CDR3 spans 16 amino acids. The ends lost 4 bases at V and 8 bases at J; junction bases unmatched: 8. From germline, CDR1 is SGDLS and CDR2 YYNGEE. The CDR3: CASSMTGTSGRTTQYF. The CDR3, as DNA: TGTGCCAGCAGCATGACCGGGACTAGCGGGAGGACTACGCAGTATTTT.

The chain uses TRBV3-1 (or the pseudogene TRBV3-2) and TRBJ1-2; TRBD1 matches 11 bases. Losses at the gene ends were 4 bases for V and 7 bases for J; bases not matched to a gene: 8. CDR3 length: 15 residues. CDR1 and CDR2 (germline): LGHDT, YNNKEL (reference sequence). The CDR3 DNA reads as TGTGCCAGCAGCCTAAATGGGGACAGGGGGTCTGGCTACACCTTC. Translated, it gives CASSLNGDRGSGYTF.

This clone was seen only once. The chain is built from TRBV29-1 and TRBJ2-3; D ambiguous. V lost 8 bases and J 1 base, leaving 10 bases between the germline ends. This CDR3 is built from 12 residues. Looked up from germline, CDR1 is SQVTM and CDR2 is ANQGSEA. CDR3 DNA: TGCAGCCCTACTACGGGCACAGATACGCAGTATTTT. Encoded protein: CSPTTGTDTQYF.